The rows below give T cell receptor beta chains drawn from one sample of a study of cytomegalovirus exposure and HLA in healthy donors. Produced via immunoSEQ multiplex PCR; TCRdb's table is partial and in-frame only. Found here are roughly 140,000 clones, 70% to 85% of them singletons; the top ten hold roughly 4.2%. Sequences were obtained from PBMCs. The receptors stem from a man aged 35 to 55 in good health and CMV-seropositive. The CDR3 runs from the conserved cysteine through the conserved F or W. The D gene is left open where the match is weak. For some rows the clone size is stated as once, few or many, or as a class when expanded; others skip it.

. TRBJ1-5 TRBV2 . TGTGCCAGCAGAACCGGGACTCCCTTGGGCAATCAGCCCCAGCATTTT CASRTGTPLGNQPQHF
. TRBJ1-6 TRBV2 . TGTGCCAGCAGTGGATACAGGGAGAATTCACCCCTCCACTTT CASSGYRENSPLHF
. TRBJ2-4 TRBV30 TRBD1 TGTGCCTGGGGGGAAGGACAGGGGATAGCCAAAAACATTCAGTACTTC CAWGEGQGIAKNIQYF
. TRBJ1-2 TRBV6-1 TRBD1 TGTGCCAGCAGTGACCGGGACAGCCCCAAAAACTATGGCTACACCTTC CASSDRDSPKNYGYTF
. TRBJ2-7 TRBV5-4 . TGTGCCAGCAGCTTGGGGTTTGACAGTCCCTACGAGCAGTACTTC CASSLGFDSPYEQYF
few TRBJ1-2 TRBV30 . TGTGCCTGGGGAGGGGCTCCTAACTATGGCTACACCTTC CAWGGAPNYGYTF
. TRBJ1-5 TRBV2 . TGTGCCAGCAGTGACGAGGGCAATCAGCCCCAGCATTTT CASSDEGNQPQHF
once TRBJ1-1 TRBV7-9 . TGTGCCAGCAGTCCGGACAGCTACACTGAAGCTTTCTTT CASSPDSYTEAFF
. TRBJ1-1 TRBV6-5 . TGTGCCAGCAGTTCCTACTACAGGAGCACGAACACTGAAGCTTTCTTT CASSSYYRSTNTEAFF
few TRBJ1-5 TRBV30 TRBD1 TGTGCCTGGAGTCCCCTCGGGACAGGGCGCAATCAGCCCCAGCATTTT CAWSPLGTGRNQPQHF
once TRBJ2-1 TRBV29-1 . TGCAGCGGAGGGTGGGGGCAGAATGAGCAGTTCTTC CSGGWGQNEQFF
. TRBJ2-5 TRBV30 TRBD1 TGTGCCTGGAGGACAGGGATATGGGAAGAGACCCAGTACTTC CAWRTGIWEETQYF
once TRBJ2-7 TRBV10-2 TRBD2 TGCGCCAGCAGTAGTAGCGGGAGGGCCTACGAGCAGTACTTC CASSSSGRAYEQYF
. TRBJ2-1 TRBV9 . TGTGCCAGCAGCCCCCCTAGCCCGGGCAATGAGCAGTTCTTC CASSPPSPGNEQFF
. TRBJ1-2 TRBV30 . TGTGCCTGGAGCCCACCGTCGGGACAACGCTACACCTTC CAWSPPSGQRYTF
. TRBJ2-1 TRBV7-2 TRBD2 TGTGCCAGCAGCTTAGGGACTAGCGGCTACAATGAGCAGTTCTTC CASSLGTSGYNEQFF
. TRBJ2-7 TRBV9 TRBD1 TGTGCCAGCAGCGTAGGAGGGACAGGGGGTACCTACGAGCAGTACTTC CASSVGGTGGTYEQYF
few TRBJ1-5 TRBV6-6 TRBD1 TGTGCCAGCAGTTACGAAGGGGGCGGAAATCAGCCCCAGCATTTT CASSYEGGGNQPQHF
. TRBJ1-1 TRBV2 . TGTGCCAGCACCGCCTTAGCGGCAAACACTGAAGCTTTCTTT CASTALAANTEAFF
. TRBJ1-1 TRBV28 . TGTGCCAGCAGTTTATGGGGTGGGGAGCGTGAAGCTTTCTTT CASSLWGGEREAFF
. TRBJ2-2 TRBV4-1 . TGCGCCAGCAGCCACAGGGGAAGGTACACCGGGGAGCTGTTTTTT CASSHRGRYTGELFF
. TRBJ1-2 TRBV15 . TGTGCCACCAGCAGAGGTGGGGGGGCAGGCTATGGCTACACCTTC CATSRGGGAGYGYTF
. TRBJ2-7 TRBV15 . TGTGCCACCAGCAGAGATCCTTCGAGCTACGAGCAGTACTTC CATSRDPSSYEQYF
. TRBJ2-7 TRBV7-9 TRBD2 TGTGCCAGCAGCCCCGGGGTAGCGGGTGTCTCCTACGAGCAGTACTTC CASSPGVAGVSYEQYF
. TRBJ1-4 TRBV7-8 . TGTGCCAGCAGCCCCGCAAGGGTACGGGGTGAAAAACTGTTTTTT CASSPARVRGEKLFF
. TRBJ1-2 TRBV7-6 TRBD1 TGTGCCAGCAGACCTCTTACCGGGACAGGGTTCACGGGGTATGGCTACACCTTC CASRPLTGTGFTGYGYTF
. TRBJ1-1 TRBV27 TRBD1 TGTGCCAGCAGTTTAGGACAGGGGAAGGGGAACACTGAAGCTTTCTTT CASSLGQGKGNTEAFF
. TRBJ2-1 TRBV5-1 TRBD2 TGCGCCAGCAGCCTTAGGACTAGCGGGAGTCTAATCGGCAATGAGCAGTTCTTC CASSLRTSGSLIGNEQFF
. TRBJ1-1 TRBV6-1 . TGTGCCAGCAGTGAACTAGGGGTGGCTGAAGCCTTCTTT CASSELGVAEAFF
medium-sized TRBJ2-2 TRBV9 TRBD1 TGTGCCAGCAGTCTTGGACAGGGGAACACCGGGGAGCTGTTTTTT CASSLGQGNTGELFF
. TRBJ2-7 TRBV5-4 . TGTGCCAGCAGCTCCCACAGTGGAGGGACCTACGAGCAGTACTTC CASSSHSGGTYEQYF
. TRBJ1-1 TRBV4-1 . TGCGCCAGCAGCCCCACCCTAACGAACACTGAAGCTTTCTTT CASSPTLTNTEAFF
. TRBJ1-2 TRBV6-1 . TGTGCCACTACACATAGGACCGGGACACACTATGGCTACACCTTC CATTHRTGTHYGYTF
few TRBJ2-1 TRBV27 TRBD2 TGTGCCAGCAAGACTAGCGGGAGGGGGGATGAGCAGTTCTTC CASKTSGRGDEQFF
. TRBJ1-5 TRBV7-8 TRBD1 TGTGCCAGCAGCTTAGCCCTGGCAGGGGGCTGGGGCAATCAGCCCCAGCATTTT CASSLALAGGWGNQPQHF
. TRBJ2-3 TRBV7-9 . TGTGCCAGCAGCTGGCGGGCAGATACGCAGTATTTT CASSWRADTQYF
. TRBJ2-3 TRBV29-1 . TGCAGCGGGGGCGGTCCCCGCGGCACAGATACGCAGTATTTT CSGGGPRGTDTQYF
. TRBJ2-1 TRBV14 . TGTGCCAGCAGCCTGAGGGTTTTAAGGGACAATGAGCAGTTCTTC CASSLRVLRDNEQFF
. TRBJ2-1 TRBV5-1 TRBD1 TGCGCCAGCAGCTGGGGGGGACAGGGAAATTCCAATGAGCAGTTCTTC CASSWGGQGNSNEQFF
few TRBJ1-1 TRBV6-4 . TGTGCCAGCAGTGAACGCTACAGGGCAGCGGACACTGAAGCTTTCTTT CASSERYRAADTEAFF
. TRBJ2-3 TRBV5-1 TRBD2 TGCGCCAGCAGGCAAACCAGGGGGACTAGCGGCGAAGATACGCAGTATTTT CASRQTRGTSGEDTQYF
. TRBJ2-2 TRBV7-9 TRBD2 TGTGCCAGCAGCTTCCTAGCGGGAGACACCGGGGAGCTGTTTTTT CASSFLAGDTGELFF
few TRBJ1-6 TRBV9 . TGTGCCAGCAGCCTAATGGGGACTGGGAATTCACCCCTCCACTTT CASSLMGTGNSPLHF
. TRBJ2-5 TRBV9 . TGTGCCAGCAGCGTAGTCCAGGGTGGGCAAGAGACCCAGTACTTC CASSVVQGGQETQYF
. TRBJ2-1 TRBV2 TRBD2 TGTGCCAGCAGACTAGCGGGGGCCCCGGGTTACAATGAGCAGTTCTTC CASRLAGAPGYNEQFF
. TRBJ2-5 TRBV11-2 . TGTGCCAGCAGTGAACCTCAGTGGAGAACCGGGGAGACCCAGTACTTC CASSEPQWRTGETQYF
. TRBJ2-2 TRBV2 . . CASNLLRAGELFF
. TRBJ1-1 TRBV30 TRBD1 TGTGCCTGGAGTGTACTGGGACAGAGGAACACTGAAGCTTTCTTT CAWSVLGQRNTEAFF
. TRBJ2-3 TRBV7-6 . TGTGCCAGCAGCCCCTCTCTAGTCCCCACAGATACGCAGTATTTT CASSPSLVPTDTQYF
. TRBJ1-2 TRBV7-8 . TGTGCCAGCGGGTCTAAGGAACAGGGCGGCTATGGCTACACCTTC CASGSKEQGGYGYTF
. TRBJ2-5 TRBV5-1 TRBD1 TGCGCCAGCAGCTTGGCCGTAGGGGGCGAGGAGACCCAGTACTTC CASSLAVGGEETQYF
. TRBJ1-5 TRBV7-2 TRBD1 TGTGCCAGCAGCGACGGACAGGGGAAAGGTCAGCCCCAGCATTTT CASSDGQGKGQPQHF
. TRBJ2-7 TRBV6-5 TRBD1 TGTGCCAGCAGTTTTGGACAGGGGTTCCGCTACGAGCAGTACTTC CASSFGQGFRYEQYF
once TRBJ2-5 TRBV11-3 TRBD1 TGTGCCAGCAGCCAGGGACAGAAAGAGACCCAGTACTTC CASSQGQKETQYF
. TRBJ1-1 TRBV5-6 TRBD1 TGTGCCAGCAGCTTGAACAGGGGGGGCACTGAAGCTTTCTTT CASSLNRGGTEAFF